This T cell receptor beta chain is drawn from a study of beta chain features in type 1 diabetes. The CDR3 is 19 amino acids. The V gene end was trimmed by 0 bases and the J gene end by 0 bases; junction bases not matched to a gene: 13. Germline CDR1 is SGDLS and CDR2 is YYNGEE. On average, the one heparinised blood draw given by each donor was about 120 mL. Purity exceeded 95% in all sorted populations. Study observations and caveats: Sequencing of cDNA might inflate the share of cells that strongly express TCR. Shorter templates might be favored by PCR, and equally so in patients and in controls.

The isolated RNA, all of it, was reverse transcribed, so expressed TCRB transcripts were what got sequenced. Sequencing was performed with immunoSEQ multiplex PCR; in TCRdb, only in-frame clones are kept and a portion is missing. The sample consists of about 620,000 clones, about 16% of them appearing once. This clone appeared a few times. Its antigen is undetermined. The sample taken for sequencing was naive CD4+ T cells from blood. This clonotype was obtained from a man younger than 35 in good health. The chain couples TRBV9 to TRBJ2-3; TRBD1 agrees at 7 bases. CDR3 in DNA: TGTGCCAGCAGCGTAGCCCAAAAACAACAGGGGCTAAGCACAGATACGCAGTATTTT. This sequence encodes CASSVAQKQQGLSTDTQYF.